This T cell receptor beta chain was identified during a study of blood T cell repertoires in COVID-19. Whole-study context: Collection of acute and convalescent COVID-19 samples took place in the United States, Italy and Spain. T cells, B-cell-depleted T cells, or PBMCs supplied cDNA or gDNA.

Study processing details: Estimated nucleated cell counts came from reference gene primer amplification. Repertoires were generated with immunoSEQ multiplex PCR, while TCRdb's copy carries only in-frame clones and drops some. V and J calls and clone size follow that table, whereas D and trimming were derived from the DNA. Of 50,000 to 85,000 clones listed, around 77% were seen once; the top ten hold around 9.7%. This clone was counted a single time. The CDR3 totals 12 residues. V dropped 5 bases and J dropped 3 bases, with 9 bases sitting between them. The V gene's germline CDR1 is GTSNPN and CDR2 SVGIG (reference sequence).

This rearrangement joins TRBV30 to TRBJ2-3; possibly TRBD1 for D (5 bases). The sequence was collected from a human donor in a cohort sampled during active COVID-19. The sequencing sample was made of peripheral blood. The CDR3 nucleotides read TGTGCCTGGCAGGGTTTAACAGATACGCAGTATTTT. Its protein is CAWQGLTDTQYF.